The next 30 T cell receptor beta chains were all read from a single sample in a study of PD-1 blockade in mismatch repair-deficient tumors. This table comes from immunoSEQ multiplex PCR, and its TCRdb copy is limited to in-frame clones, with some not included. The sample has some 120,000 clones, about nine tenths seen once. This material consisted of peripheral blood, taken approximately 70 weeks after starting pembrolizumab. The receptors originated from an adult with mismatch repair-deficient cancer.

CDR3 sequence reads: CASSLLASHEQYF. CDR3 sequence (DNA): TGTGCCAGCAGCTTATTGGCTTCCCACGAGCAGTACTTC. The V and J genes are TRBV7-9 and TRBJ2-7, with D unclear. The CDR3 consists of 13 residues. Looked up from germline, CDR1 is SEHNR and CDR2 is FQNEAQ (reference sequence). The V end was cut by 2 bases, the J end by 5 bases, with 10 bases between.

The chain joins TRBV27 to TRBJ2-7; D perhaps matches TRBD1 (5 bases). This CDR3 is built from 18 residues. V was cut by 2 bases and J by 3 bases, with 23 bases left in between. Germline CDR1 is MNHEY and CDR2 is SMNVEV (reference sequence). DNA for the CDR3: TGTGCCAGCAGTTTACCGAAGTCAGGCAGGCCAGGGATCTACGAGCAGTACTTC. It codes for CASSLPKSGRPGIYEQYF.

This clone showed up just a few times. The CDR3 DNA reads as TGTGCCAGCAGGGAGGGCAATCAGCCCCAGCATTTT. This codes for CASREGNQPQHF. This chain uses TRBV2 with TRBJ1-5; D is unclear. Looked up from germline, CDR1 is SNHLY and CDR2 is FYNNEI. The ends were cut back, 6 bases at V and 2 bases at J, with 5 bases in the middle. The CDR3 runs 12 residues.

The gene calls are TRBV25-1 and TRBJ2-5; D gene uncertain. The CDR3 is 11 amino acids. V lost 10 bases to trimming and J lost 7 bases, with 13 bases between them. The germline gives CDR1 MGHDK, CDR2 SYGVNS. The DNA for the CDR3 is TGTGCCACCAATCACACCGCGACCCAGTACTTC. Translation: CATNHTATQYF. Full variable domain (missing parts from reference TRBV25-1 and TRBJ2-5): EADIYQTPRYLVIGTGKKITLECSQTMGHDKMYWYQQDPGMELHLIHYSYGVNSTEKGDLSSESTVSRIRTEHFPLTLESARPSHTSQYLCATNHTATQYFGPGTRLLVL.

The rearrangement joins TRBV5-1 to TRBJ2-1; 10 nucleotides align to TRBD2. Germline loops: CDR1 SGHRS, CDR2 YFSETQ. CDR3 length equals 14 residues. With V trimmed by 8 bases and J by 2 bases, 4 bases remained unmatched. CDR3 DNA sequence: TGCGCCAGTTCACTAGCGGGGCCCTACAATGAGCAGTTCTTC. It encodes CASSLAGPYNEQFF.

The CDR3 DNA reads as TGCGCCAGCAGCCAAGATTTGAAACAGGGGGGCACAGATACGCAGTATTTT. Translated, it gives CASSQDLKQGGTDTQYF. V is TRBV4-1 and J is TRBJ2-3; 8 bases line up with TRBD1. V dropped 0 bases and J dropped 1; count of bases not matched to a gene: 6. Germline assignment: CDR1 MGHRA and CDR2 YSYEKL. This CDR3 region has 17 residues.

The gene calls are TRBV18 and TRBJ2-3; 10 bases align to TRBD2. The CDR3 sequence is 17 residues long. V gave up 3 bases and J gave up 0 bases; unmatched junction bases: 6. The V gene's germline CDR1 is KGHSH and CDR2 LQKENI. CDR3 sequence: CASSPPGLASSTDTQYF. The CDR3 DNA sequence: TGTGCCAGCTCACCTCCGGGACTAGCGTCTAGCACAGATACGCAGTATTTT.

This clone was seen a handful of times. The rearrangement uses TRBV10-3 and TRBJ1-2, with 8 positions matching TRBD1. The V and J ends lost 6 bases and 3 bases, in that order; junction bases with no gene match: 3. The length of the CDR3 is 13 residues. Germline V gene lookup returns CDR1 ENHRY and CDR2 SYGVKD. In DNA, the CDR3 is TGTGCCATCAGCCAGGGGGCGGACTATGGCTACACCTTC. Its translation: CAISQGADYGYTF.

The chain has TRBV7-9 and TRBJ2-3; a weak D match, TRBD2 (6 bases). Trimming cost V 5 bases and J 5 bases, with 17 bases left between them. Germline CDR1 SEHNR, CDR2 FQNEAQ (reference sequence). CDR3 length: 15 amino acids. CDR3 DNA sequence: TGTGCCAGCAGCCCCAGCGGGCCTGCTGGAGATACGCAGTATTTT. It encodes CASSPSGPAGDTQYF.

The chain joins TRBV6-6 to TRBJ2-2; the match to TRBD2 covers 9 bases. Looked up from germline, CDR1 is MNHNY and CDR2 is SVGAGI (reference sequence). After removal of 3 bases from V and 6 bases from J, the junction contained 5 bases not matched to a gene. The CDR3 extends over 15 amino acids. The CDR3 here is CASSYRGRAPGELFF. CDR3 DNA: TGTGCCAGCAGTTATCGCGGGAGGGCCCCCGGGGAGCTGTTTTTT.

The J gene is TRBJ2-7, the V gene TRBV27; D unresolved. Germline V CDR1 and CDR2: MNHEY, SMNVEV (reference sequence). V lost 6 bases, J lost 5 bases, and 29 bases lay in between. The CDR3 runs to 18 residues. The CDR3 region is CASSIGWDLDSLTHEQYF. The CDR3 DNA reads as TGTGCCAGCAGCATAGGGTGGGATTTAGATTCGCTCACCCACGAGCAGTACTTC.

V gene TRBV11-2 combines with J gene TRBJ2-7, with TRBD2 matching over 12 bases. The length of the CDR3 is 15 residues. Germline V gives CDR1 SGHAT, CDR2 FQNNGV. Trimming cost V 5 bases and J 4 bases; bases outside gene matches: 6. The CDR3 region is CASSIGTSGFYEQYF. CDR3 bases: TGTGCCAGCAGCATTGGGACTAGCGGGTTTTACGAGCAGTACTTC.

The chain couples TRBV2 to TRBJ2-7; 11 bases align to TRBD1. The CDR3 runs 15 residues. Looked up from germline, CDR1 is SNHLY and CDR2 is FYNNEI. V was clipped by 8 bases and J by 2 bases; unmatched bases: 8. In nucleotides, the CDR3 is TGTGCCAGCTCAGGGACAGGGGGAGTCACCTACGAGCAGTACTTC. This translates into CASSGTGGVTYEQYF.

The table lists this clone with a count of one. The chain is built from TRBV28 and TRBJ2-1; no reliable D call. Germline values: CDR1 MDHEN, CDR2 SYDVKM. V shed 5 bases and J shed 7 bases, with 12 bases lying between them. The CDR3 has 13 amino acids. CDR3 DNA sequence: TGTGCCAGCAGTCGAGCCCCTAAGAATGAGCAGTTCTTC. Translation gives CASSRAPKNEQFF.

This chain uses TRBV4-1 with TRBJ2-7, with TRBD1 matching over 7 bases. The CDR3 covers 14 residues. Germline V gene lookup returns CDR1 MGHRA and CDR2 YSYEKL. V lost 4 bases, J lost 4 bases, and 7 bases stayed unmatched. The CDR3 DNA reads TGCGCCAGCAGCCCAGGGACAGCTGATTACGAGCAGTACTTC. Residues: CASSPGTADYEQYF.

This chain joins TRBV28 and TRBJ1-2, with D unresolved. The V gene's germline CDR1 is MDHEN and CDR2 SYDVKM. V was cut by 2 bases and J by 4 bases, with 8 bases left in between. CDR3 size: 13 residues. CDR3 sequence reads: CASSLGQIYGYTF. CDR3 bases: TGTGCCAGCAGTTTAGGGCAGATCTATGGCTACACCTTC.

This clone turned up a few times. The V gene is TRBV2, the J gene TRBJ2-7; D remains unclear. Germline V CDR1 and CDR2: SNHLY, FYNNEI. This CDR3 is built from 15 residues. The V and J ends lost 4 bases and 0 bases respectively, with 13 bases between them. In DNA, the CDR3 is TGTGCCAGCAGTGGCATGTGGTTAAGCTCCTACGAGCAGTACTTC. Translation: CASSGMWLSSYEQYF.

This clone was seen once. DNA of the CDR3: TGTGCCAGCAGCGGAGAGGGGACTAGCGGTGATGATACGCAGTATTTT. It is translated as CASSGEGTSGDDTQYF. The V and J genes are TRBV11-2 and TRBJ2-3; 11 nucleotides align to TRBD2. V shed 5 bases, J shed 6 bases, and the junction held 10 bases outside the gene matches. The CDR3 has 16 residues. CDR1 is SGHAT and CDR2 is FQNNGV in the germline V gene.

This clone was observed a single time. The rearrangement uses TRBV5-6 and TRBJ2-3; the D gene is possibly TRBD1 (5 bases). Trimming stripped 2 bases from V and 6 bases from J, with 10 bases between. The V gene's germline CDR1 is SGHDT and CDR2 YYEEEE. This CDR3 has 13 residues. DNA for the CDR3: TGTGCCAGCAGCTTTTCAGGGTGGGATACGCAGTATTTT. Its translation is CASSFSGWDTQYF.

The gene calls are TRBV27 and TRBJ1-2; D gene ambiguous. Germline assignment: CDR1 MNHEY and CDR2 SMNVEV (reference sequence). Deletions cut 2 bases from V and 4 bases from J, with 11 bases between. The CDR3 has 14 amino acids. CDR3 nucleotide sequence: TGTGCCAGCAGTTTAAAGGCAGATGGCTATGGCTACACCTTC. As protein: CASSLKADGYGYTF.

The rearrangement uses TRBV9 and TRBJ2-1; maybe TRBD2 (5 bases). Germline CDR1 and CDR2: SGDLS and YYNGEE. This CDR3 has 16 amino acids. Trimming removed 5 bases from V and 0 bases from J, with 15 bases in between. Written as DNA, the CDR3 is TGTGCCAGCAGTTCTAGGACGGGGAGCTCCTACAATGAGCAGTTCTTC. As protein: CASSSRTGSSYNEQFF.

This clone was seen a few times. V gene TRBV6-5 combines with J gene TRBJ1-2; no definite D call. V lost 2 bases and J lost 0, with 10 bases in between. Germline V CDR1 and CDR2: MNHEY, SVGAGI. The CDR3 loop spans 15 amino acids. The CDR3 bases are TGTGCCAGCAGTTACGGCCAGCCGGCTAACTATGGCTACACCTTC. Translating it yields CASSYGQPANYGYTF.

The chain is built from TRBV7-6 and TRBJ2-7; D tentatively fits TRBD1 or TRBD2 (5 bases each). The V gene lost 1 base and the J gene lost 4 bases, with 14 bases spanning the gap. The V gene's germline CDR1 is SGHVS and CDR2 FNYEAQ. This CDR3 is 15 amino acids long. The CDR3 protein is CASSLGPGSRYEQYF. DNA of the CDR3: TGTGCCAGCAGCTTAGGGCCAGGGAGTAGGTACGAGCAGTACTTC.

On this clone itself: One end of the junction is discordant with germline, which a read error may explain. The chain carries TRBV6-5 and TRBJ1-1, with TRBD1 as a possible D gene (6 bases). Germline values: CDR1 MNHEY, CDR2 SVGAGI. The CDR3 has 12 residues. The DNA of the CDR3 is TGTGCCAGCAGGCTTACAGGGTCTGAGGCTTTCTTT. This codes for CASRLTGSEAFF.

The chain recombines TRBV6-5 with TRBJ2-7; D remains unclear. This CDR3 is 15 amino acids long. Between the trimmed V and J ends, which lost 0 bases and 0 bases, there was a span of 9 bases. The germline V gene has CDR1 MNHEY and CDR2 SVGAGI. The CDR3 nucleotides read TGTGCCAGCAGTTACTCGTACGGTGGCTCCTACGAGCAGTACTTC. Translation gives CASSYSYGGSYEQYF.

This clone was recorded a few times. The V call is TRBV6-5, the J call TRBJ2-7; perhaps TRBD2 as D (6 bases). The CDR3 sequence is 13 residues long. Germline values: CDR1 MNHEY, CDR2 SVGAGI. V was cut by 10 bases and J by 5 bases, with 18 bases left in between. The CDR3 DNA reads TGTGCCACGACGGACACGAGGAGGGACGAGCAGTACTTC. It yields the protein CATTDTRRDEQYF.

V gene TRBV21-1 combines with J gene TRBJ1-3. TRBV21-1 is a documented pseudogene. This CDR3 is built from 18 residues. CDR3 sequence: CASSKGADSLYSGNTIYF. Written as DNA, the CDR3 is TGTGCCAGCAGCAAAGGTGCAGACTCTTTATACTCTGGAAACACCATATATTTT.

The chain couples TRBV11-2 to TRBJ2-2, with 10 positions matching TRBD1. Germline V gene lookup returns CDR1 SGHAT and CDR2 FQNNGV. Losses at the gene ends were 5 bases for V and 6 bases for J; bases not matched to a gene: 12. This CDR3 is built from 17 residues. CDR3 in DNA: TGTGCCAGCAGCCCCCTGCGGGGGACAGGGGACCCCGGGGAGCTGTTTTTT. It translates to CASSPLRGTGDPGELFF.

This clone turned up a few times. In DNA form, the CDR3 reads TGCGCCAGCAGCCAAGACGTACCTATGGATGAAAAACTGTTTTTT. Its protein product is CASSQDVPMDEKLFF. The V call is TRBV4-3, the J call TRBJ1-4; no definite D call. Germline V CDR1 and CDR2: LGHNA, YSLEER. V was trimmed by 0 bases and J by 6 bases, leaving 11 bases between them. The length of the CDR3 is 15 residues.

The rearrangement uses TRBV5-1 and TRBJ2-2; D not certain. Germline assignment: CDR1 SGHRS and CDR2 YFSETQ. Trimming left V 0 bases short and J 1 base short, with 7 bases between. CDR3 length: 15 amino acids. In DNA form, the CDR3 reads TGCGCCAGCAGCTTGGGGTTAAGGAACACCGGGGAGCTGTTTTTT. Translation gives CASSLGLRNTGELFF. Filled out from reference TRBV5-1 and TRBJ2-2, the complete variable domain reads KAGVTQTPRYLIKTRGQQVTLSCSPISGHRSVSWYQQTPGQGLQFLFEYFSETQRNKGNFPGRFSGRQFSNSRSEMNVSTLELGDSALYLCASSLGLRNTGELFFGEGSRLTVL.